This TCR beta chain was retrieved from a study of radiation and T cells in renal cell carcinoma. After removal of 4 bases from V and 3 bases from J, the junction contained 6 bases not matched to a gene. This CDR3 region has 15 residues. Per the germline V gene, CDR1 is SGHDT and CDR2 is YYEEEE. Worth noting for this clone: Its specificity is not known.

Libraries were prepared by immunoSEQ multiplex PCR; TCRdb keeps only in-frame clonotypes and omits some of them. This sample has fewer than 200,000 clones, with around 90% found just once. Regarding the study as a whole: Top tumor clonotypes rose in blood 2 weeks post-radiation, then contracted.

Time point of the sample: blood 4 weeks post-SBRT, at nephrectomy. As to treatment: 15 Gy SBRT to primary tumor, nephrectomy 4 weeks later. Nephrectomy followed 15 Gy stereotactic body radiation by 4 weeks. Serial blood draws occurred at baseline and 2 and 4 weeks post-SBRT. Clear cell pathology was present in this patient's renal cell carcinoma. The sequenced sample was blood, obtained from a patient whose treatment included radiotherapy and nephrectomy. The chain has TRBV5-6 and TRBJ1-4, with 7 bases matching TRBD1. The source of this sequence is a woman aged 45 to 65 with renal cell carcinoma. As DNA, the CDR3 is TGTGCCAGCAGCCCAGGGGGTCGTGCTAATGAAAAACTGTTTTTT. It yields the protein CASSPGGRANEKLFF.